This T cell receptor (beta chain) was found in a study of regulatory T cells in long-lasting Graves disease. The CDR3 sequence is 13 residues long. V was clipped by 4 bases and J by 4 bases, with 7 bases between them. Germline lookup yields CDR1 KGHSH and CDR2 LQKENI. In building TCR beta libraries, iRepertoire HTBI primers were used together with Arm-PCR of CDR3 regions. In TCRdb, the multiplex PCR reads were re-called with MiXCR into one record per CDR3 protein. Found here are 450,000 to 600,000 distinct CDR3 sequences, roughly 17% of them singletons; the top ten hold 10% to 15%. Regarding time point: newly diagnosed GD, antithyroid drugs for less than 3 months. TCR sequences were obtained from RNA taken from PBMCs. The same data also went into a second study, on T cells in Graves' hyperthyroidism and ophthalmopathy.

The TCR sequence derives from a middle-aged man with Graves disease. The gene calls are TRBV18 and TRBJ2-2; no clear D gene. Sequences were derived from peripheral blood mononuclear cells (PBMCs), sampled at new diagnosis, from a patient treated with antithyroid drugs. The CDR3 here is CASSRLPTGELFF. The CDR3 coding sequence is TGTGCCAGCTCACGCCTACCCACCGGGGAGCTGTTTTTT. Complete variable domain (other parts from reference TRBV18 and TRBJ2-2): NAGVMQNPRHLVRRRGQEARLRCSPMKGHSHVYWYRQLPEEGLKFMVYLQKENIIDESGMPKERFSAEFPKEGPSILRIQQVVRGDSAAYFCASSRLPTGELFFGEGSRLTVL.